This TCR beta chain appears in the sequencing data of a study of blood T cell repertoires in COVID-19. Assay: immunoSEQ multiplex PCR; the TCRdb copy retains only in-frame clones and omits some. The sample yields a few hundred thousand clones, roughly nine tenths seen once. Everyone who took part was roughly 18 to 100 years old, and they came from 20 to 25 US areas. The receptor comes from a woman aged 45 to 65 in a cohort exposed to, infected with or recovered from COVID-19 (not recorded which). Sequences were obtained from PBMCs or T cells enriched from blood (not recorded which).

The CDR3 DNA reads as TGCGCCAGCAGCTTGAGGGGCCCCCCCACCGGGGAGCTGTTTTTT. Protein product: CASSLRGPPTGELFF. The chain has TRBV5-1 and TRBJ2-2, with D perhaps TRBD1 (5 bases). Trimming shortened V by 1 base and J by 4 bases, and 11 bases separated the two germline ends. CDR3 size: 15 residues. The germline CDR1 and CDR2 sequences are SGHRS and YFSETQ.